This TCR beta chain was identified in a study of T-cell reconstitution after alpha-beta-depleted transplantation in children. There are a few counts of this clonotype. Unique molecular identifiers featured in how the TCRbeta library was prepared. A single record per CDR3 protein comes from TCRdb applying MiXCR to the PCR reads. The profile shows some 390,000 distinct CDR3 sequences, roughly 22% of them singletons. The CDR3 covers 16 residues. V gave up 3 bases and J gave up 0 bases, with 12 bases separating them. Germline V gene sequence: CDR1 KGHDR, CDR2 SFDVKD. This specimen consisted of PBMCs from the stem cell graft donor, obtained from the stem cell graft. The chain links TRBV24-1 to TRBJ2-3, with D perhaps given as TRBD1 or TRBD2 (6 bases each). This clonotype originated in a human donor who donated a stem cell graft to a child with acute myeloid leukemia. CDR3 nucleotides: TGTGCCACCAGTGATCCCCGGGGGCGGAGCACAGATACGCAGTATTTT. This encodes CATSDPRGRSTDTQYF.